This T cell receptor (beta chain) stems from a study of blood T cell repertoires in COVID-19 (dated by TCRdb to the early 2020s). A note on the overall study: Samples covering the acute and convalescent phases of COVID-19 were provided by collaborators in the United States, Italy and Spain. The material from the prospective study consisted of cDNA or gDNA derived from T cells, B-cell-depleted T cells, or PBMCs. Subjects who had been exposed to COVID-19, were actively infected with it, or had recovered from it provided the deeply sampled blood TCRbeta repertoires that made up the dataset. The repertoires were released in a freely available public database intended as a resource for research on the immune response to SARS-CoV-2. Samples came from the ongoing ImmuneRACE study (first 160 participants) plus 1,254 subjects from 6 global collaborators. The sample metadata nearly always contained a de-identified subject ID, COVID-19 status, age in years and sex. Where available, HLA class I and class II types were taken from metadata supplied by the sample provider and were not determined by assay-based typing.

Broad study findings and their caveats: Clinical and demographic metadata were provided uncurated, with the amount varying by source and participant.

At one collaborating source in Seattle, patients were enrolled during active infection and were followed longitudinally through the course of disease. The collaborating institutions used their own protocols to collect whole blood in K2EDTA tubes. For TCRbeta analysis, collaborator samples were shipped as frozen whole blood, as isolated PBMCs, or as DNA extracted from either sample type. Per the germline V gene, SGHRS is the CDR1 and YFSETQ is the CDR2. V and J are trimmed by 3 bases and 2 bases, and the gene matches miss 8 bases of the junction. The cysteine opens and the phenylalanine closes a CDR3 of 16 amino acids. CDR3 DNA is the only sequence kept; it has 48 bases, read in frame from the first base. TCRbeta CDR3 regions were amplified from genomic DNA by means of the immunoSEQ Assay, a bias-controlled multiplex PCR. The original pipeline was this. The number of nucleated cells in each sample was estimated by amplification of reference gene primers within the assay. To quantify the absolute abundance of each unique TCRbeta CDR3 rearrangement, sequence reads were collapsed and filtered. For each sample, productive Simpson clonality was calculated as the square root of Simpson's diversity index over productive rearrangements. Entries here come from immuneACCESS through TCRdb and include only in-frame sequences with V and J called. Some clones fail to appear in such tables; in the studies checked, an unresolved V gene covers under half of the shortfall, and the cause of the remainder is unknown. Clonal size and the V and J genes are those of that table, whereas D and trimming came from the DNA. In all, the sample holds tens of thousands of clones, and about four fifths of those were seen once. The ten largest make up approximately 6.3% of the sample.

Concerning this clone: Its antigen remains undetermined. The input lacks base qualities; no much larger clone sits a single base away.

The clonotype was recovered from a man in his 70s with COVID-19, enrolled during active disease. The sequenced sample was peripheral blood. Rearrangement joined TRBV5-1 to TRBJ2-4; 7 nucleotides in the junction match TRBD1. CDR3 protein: CASSWNYRGSKNIQYF. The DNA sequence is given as TGCGCCAGCAGCTGGAACTACAGGGGATCCAAAAACATTCAGTACTTC. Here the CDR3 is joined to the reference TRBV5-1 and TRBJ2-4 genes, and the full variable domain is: KAGVTQTPRYLIKTRGQQVTLSCSPISGHRSVSWYQQTPGQGLQFLFEYFSETQRNKGNFPGRFSGRQFSNSRSEMNVSTLELGDSALYLCASSWNYRGSKNIQYFGAGTRLSVL.